This T cell receptor beta chain was obtained from a study of blood T cell repertoires in COVID-19. At the level of the study: Spain, Italy and the United States supplied samples that represented acute and convalescent COVID-19. From T cells, B-cell-depleted T cells, or PBMCs came the material, which was cDNA or gDNA.

Trimming took 0 bases from V and 5 from J, leaving 10 bases between them. CDR1 LNHDA and CDR2 SQIVND come from the germline V gene (reference sequence). The CDR3 runs to 14 residues. Per the authors' pipeline: Nucleated cell number was recorded as an estimate derived from reference gene primer amplification. Method: immunoSEQ multiplex PCR; TCRdb's copy keeps in-frame clones and lacks some. V, J and clone size derive from that table, while D and trimming were established from the DNA sequence. This repertoire shows about 230,000 clones, over 65% found once; its top ten account for approximately 2.6%. This clone was counted once.

The chain combines TRBV19 with TRBJ1-1; D is unclear. Sequencing used peripheral blood. This sequence was found in a woman aged 70-85 years with active or convalescent COVID-19. The CDR3 coding sequence is TGTGCCAGTAGTATAGAGGGAAGGAGGACTGAAGCTTTCTTT. This gives the protein CASSIEGRRTEAFF. The full variable domain, in which reference TRBV19 and TRBJ1-1 provide the parts outside the CDR3, is DGGITQSPKYLFRKEGQNVTLSCEQNLNHDAMYWYRQDPGQGLRLIYYSQIVNDFQKGDIAEGYSVSREKKESFPLTVTSAQKNPTAFYLCASSIEGRRTEAFFGQGTRLTVV.